The 25 T cell receptor beta chains in this list originate from one sample, sequenced in a study of blood T cell repertoires in COVID-19. The data were produced by immunoSEQ multiplex PCR, yet TCRdb's version contains in-frame clones alone and is incomplete. The sample consists of some 290,000 clones, approximately 87% of them appearing once. The sample was peripheral blood. Receptors were obtained from a woman aged 30 to 39 with COVID-19, enrolled during active disease.

The chain has TRBV10-3 and TRBJ2-7, with D possibly being TRBD1 (6 bases). V was cut by 0 bases and J by 2 bases, with 11 bases left in between. The CDR3 extends over 15 amino acids. Germline V lookup: CDR1 ENHRY, CDR2 SYGVKD. CDR3 protein: CAISESPRGTYEQYF. The CDR3 DNA reads as TGTGCCATCAGTGAGTCCCCCAGGGGAACCTACGAGCAGTACTTC.

The chain joins TRBV7-2 to TRBJ1-1; D not resolved. V lost 1 base to trimming and J lost 0 bases, with 9 bases between them. The length of the CDR3 is 15 residues. Germline V gene data show CDR1 as SGHTA and CDR2 as FQGNSA. The CDR3 region is CASSLVGEMNTEAFF. The DNA of the CDR3 is TGTGCCAGCAGCTTAGTTGGGGAGATGAACACTGAAGCTTTCTTT.

The V gene is TRBV7-9, the J gene TRBJ1-1; D remains unclear. Trimming removed 5 bases at V and 1 base at J, with 11 bases between. The CDR3 is 14 residues long. Germline CDR1 and CDR2: SEHNR and FQNEAQ (reference sequence). CDR3 protein: CASSPSFPNTEAFF. Here the CDR3 DNA reads TGTGCCAGCAGCCCATCATTTCCGAACACTGAAGCTTTCTTT.

The chain recombines TRBV19 with TRBJ2-3; D perhaps matches TRBD1 (5 bases). CDR1 LNHDA and CDR2 SQIVND come from the germline V gene (reference sequence). The CDR3 totals 14 residues. Deletions cut 3 bases from V and 1 base from J, with 8 bases between. In DNA form, the CDR3 reads TGTGCCAGTAGTATTGAAGGGGGCACAGATACGCAGTATTTT. It specifies CASSIEGGTDTQYF.

This sequence joins TRBV14 and TRBJ1-2; D gene unclear. Trimming left V 0 bases short and J 4 bases short, with 12 bases between. This CDR3 spans 15 amino acids. Germline CDR1 reads SGHDN; CDR2 reads FVKESK. In nucleotides, the CDR3 is TGTGCCAGCAGCCAAGATCGCCCAGTGCTCTATGGCTACACCTTC. Translating it yields CASSQDRPVLYGYTF.

The chain joins TRBV3-1 (or the pseudogene TRBV3-2) to TRBJ2-1; no clear D. V was cut by 0 bases and J by 4 bases, with 10 bases left in between. CDR3 length: 15 amino acids. CDR1 LGHDT and CDR2 YNNKEL come from the germline V gene (reference sequence). CDR3 region: CASSQDPASYNEQFF. CDR3 DNA: TGTGCCAGCAGCCAAGATCCCGCTAGTTACAATGAGCAGTTCTTC.

The chain joins TRBV3-1 (or the pseudogene TRBV3-2) to TRBJ1-5; maybe TRBD1 (5 bases). Germline assignment: CDR1 LGHDT and CDR2 YNNKEL (reference sequence). This CDR3 has 15 amino acids. Deletions cut 2 bases from V and 1 base from J, with 9 bases between. In DNA form, the CDR3 reads TGTGCCAGCAGCCAAAACCAGGGAAGCAATCAGCCCCAGCATTTT. It codes for CASSQNQGSNQPQHF.

J is TRBJ1-6 and V is TRBV6-1; D call uncertain. Trimming stripped 1 base from V and 7 bases from J, with 8 bases between. Germline V lookup: CDR1 MNHNS, CDR2 SASEGT. CDR3 size: 14 residues. Written as DNA, the CDR3 is TGTGCCAGCAGTGAAGGGGCGGGAAATTCACCCCTCCACTTT. Protein product: CASSEGAGNSPLHF.

The chain joins TRBV19 to TRBJ1-1; D call uncertain. CDR1 is LNHDA, CDR2 SQIVND, per germline (reference sequence). Between the trimmed V and J ends, which lost 8 bases and 0 bases, there was a span of 13 bases. The CDR3 loop spans 14 amino acids. Here the CDR3 reads CASSTIALNTEAFF. As DNA, the CDR3 is TGTGCCAGTTCCACTATAGCTTTGAACACTGAAGCTTTCTTT.

The rearrangement links TRBV5-4 to TRBJ2-3; a possible D gene is TRBD2 (6 bases). Germline V gene data show CDR1 as SGHNT and CDR2 as YYREEE (reference sequence). The CDR3 is 16 amino acids. Trimming left V 0 bases short and J 4 bases short, with 15 bases between. CDR3 nucleotide sequence: TGTGCCAGCAGCTTGGGTAGCGGACCCCTTGCAGATACGCAGTATTTT. It encodes CASSLGSGPLADTQYF.

The chain links TRBV9 to TRBJ2-5; TRBD1 matches at 10 bases. The germline CDR1 and CDR2 sequences are SGDLS and YYNGEE. The CDR3 has 16 residues. V lost 0 bases and J lost 0; bases outside the gene matches: 2. CDR3 nucleotides: TGTGCCAGCAGCGTAGCCGGGACAGGGGACCAAGAGACCCAGTACTTC. Amino acid sequence: CASSVAGTGDQETQYF.

This chain connects TRBV5-5 to TRBJ2-5; no clear D gene. V lost 0 bases and J 5 bases, leaving 11 bases between the germline ends. Germline V gives CDR1 SGHKS, CDR2 YYEKEE (reference sequence). The CDR3 spans 14 residues. The CDR3 DNA is TGTGCCAGCAGCTTGGAACTCTCCTTCGAGACCCAGTACTTC. Its translation is CASSLELSFETQYF.

The chain combines TRBV5-8 with TRBJ2-7; 9 bases are a match to TRBD2. This CDR3 region has 16 residues. CDR1 SGHTS and CDR2 YDEGEE come from the germline V gene. The V gene end was trimmed by 6 bases and the J gene end by 4 bases; junction bases not matched to a gene: 14. The CDR3 loop reads CASTPGPGLARYEQYF. Written as DNA, the CDR3 is TGTGCCAGCACCCCGGGACCGGGACTAGCCAGGTACGAGCAGTACTTC.

The chain couples TRBV2 to TRBJ1-2, with TRBD1 identical over 9 bases. The V gene end was trimmed by 7 bases and the J gene end by 2 bases; junction bases not matched to a gene: 14. Germline V lookup: CDR1 SNHLY, CDR2 FYNNEI. This CDR3 has 17 amino acids. DNA for the CDR3: TGTGCCAGCAACCTTGATACCCTGGGACAGGGAAACTATGGCTACACCTTC. It encodes CASNLDTLGQGNYGYTF.

J is TRBJ2-7 and V is TRBV15; TRBD2 aligns across 8 bases. Germline lookup yields CDR1 LNHNV and CDR2 YYDKDF (reference sequence). With 6 bases clipped from V and 3 bases from J, the junction kept 10 bases outside the gene matches. CDR3 length: 15 residues. CDR3 in DNA: TGTGCCACCAGTACGTATGGCGGGAGGAGCTACGAGCAGTACTTC. It is translated as CATSTYGGRSYEQYF.

The J gene is TRBJ2-3, the V gene TRBV27, with TRBD2 matching over 10 bases. Germline loops: CDR1 MNHEY, CDR2 SMNVEV (reference sequence). The CDR3 extends over 15 amino acids. The junction had 7 bases not matched to a gene; V was cut back by 2 bases and J by 8 bases. CDR3 loop: CASSLRLAGARTQYF. For the CDR3, the DNA is TGTGCCAGCAGTTTACGGCTAGCGGGGGCGCGTACGCAGTATTTT.

The genes are TRBV28 and TRBJ2-1; no clear D. Trimming took off 6 bases at V and 5 bases at J, with 23 bases between the two ends. From germline, CDR1 is MDHEN and CDR2 SYDVKM. The length of the CDR3 is 17 residues. The CDR3 region is CASSKGESWLYDNEQFF. The CDR3 DNA follows: TGTGCCAGCAGCAAAGGAGAGAGCTGGTTGTACGACAATGAGCAGTTCTTC.

V gene TRBV11-3 combines with J gene TRBJ2-1; a possible D gene is TRBD2 (7 bases). The length of the CDR3 is 15 residues. V shed 6 bases and J shed 0 bases, with 12 bases lying between them. Germline V CDR1 and CDR2: SGHNT, YENEEA. This CDR3 is CASSMRGGSYNEQFF. The CDR3 DNA follows: TGTGCCAGCAGTATGAGGGGGGGCTCCTACAATGAGCAGTTCTTC.

This chain links TRBV30 with TRBJ2-1, with TRBD1 matching 7 bases. The trim removed 5 bases at V and 0 bases at J, leaving 4 bases unmatched. CDR1 GTSNPN and CDR2 SVGIG come from the germline V gene (reference sequence). The CDR3 runs 14 residues. The CDR3 reads CAWVDRSSYNEQFF. The CDR3 DNA reads as TGTGCCTGGGTGGACAGGAGCTCCTACAATGAGCAGTTCTTC.

The chain couples TRBV4-1 to TRBJ2-7; weak D call: TRBD1 (6 bases). The germline V and J ends were trimmed by 3 bases and 2 bases, with 14 bases remaining between them. Germline V gene sequence: CDR1 MGHRA, CDR2 YSYEKL. This CDR3 region has 15 residues. The CDR3 DNA reads TGCGCCAGCAGCCATCAGCGCAGGGGAACCTACGAGCAGTACTTC. This encodes CASSHQRRGTYEQYF.

The chain recombines TRBV27 with TRBJ2-7; 14 nucleotides agree with TRBD2. This CDR3 has 18 residues. Germline trimming cut 5 bases from V and 4 bases from J; bases unmatched to any gene: 13. Germline V lookup: CDR1 MNHEY, CDR2 SMNVEV (reference sequence). The CDR3 protein is CASSLTAGTSGRAYEQYF. The CDR3 nucleotides read TGTGCCAGCAGTCTAACGGCCGGGACTAGCGGGAGAGCTTACGAGCAGTACTTC.

The chain combines TRBV6-5 with TRBJ2-3; D may be TRBD2 (5 bases). Looked up from germline, CDR1 is MNHEY and CDR2 is SVGAGI. The CDR3 covers 14 residues. The ends were cut back, 7 bases at V and 7 bases at J, with 18 bases in the middle. CDR3: CASTGLSILNTQYF. The CDR3 nucleotides read TGTGCCAGCACAGGACTGTCGATCTTAAATACGCAGTATTTT.

This chain connects TRBV5-5 to TRBJ2-5; D unresolved. Deletions cut 0 bases from V and 5 bases from J, with 11 bases between. Per the germline V gene, CDR1 is SGHKS and CDR2 is YYEKEE (reference sequence). This CDR3 is built from 14 residues. The CDR3 region is CASSLEPGLETQYF. The CDR3 DNA reads TGTGCCAGCAGCTTGGAACCAGGTTTGGAGACCCAGTACTTC.

This chain joins TRBV5-6 and TRBJ2-3, with 7 positions matching TRBD2. Germline V gene sequence: CDR1 SGHDT, CDR2 YYEEEE. The V segment lost 2 bases and the J segment 2 bases; nucleotides outside the gene matches: 5. The CDR3 covers 15 residues. The DNA for the CDR3 is TGTGCCAGCAGCTTAGGACTAGTAAACACAGATACGCAGTATTTT. It yields the protein CASSLGLVNTDTQYF.

The chain is built from TRBV27 and TRBJ1-4; the D gene is possibly TRBD1 (6 bases). V lost 3 bases and J lost 3, with 11 bases in between. This CDR3 is built from 15 residues. Germline CDR1 is MNHEY and CDR2 is SMNVEV (reference sequence). The CDR3 region is CASSFRQAANEKLFF. The CDR3 coding sequence is TGTGCCAGCAGTTTCCGACAGGCCGCTAATGAAAAACTGTTTTTT.